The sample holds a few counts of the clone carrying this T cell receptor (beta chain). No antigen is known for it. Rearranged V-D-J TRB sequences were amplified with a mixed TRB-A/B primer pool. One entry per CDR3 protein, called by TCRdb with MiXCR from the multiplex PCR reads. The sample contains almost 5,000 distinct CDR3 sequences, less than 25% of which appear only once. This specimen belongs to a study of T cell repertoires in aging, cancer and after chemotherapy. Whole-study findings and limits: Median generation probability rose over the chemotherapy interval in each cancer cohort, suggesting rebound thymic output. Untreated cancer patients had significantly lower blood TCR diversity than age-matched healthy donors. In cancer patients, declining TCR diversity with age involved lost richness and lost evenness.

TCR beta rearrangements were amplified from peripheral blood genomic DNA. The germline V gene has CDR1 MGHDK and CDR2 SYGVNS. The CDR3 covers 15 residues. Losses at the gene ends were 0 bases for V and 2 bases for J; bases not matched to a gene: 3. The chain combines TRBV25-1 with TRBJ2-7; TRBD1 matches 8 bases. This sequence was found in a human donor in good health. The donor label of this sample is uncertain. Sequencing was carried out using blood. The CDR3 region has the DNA TGTGCCAGCAGTGAATACGGACAGGGAACCTACGAGCAGTACTTC. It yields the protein CASSEYGQGTYEQYF.